This entry lists 18 T cell receptor beta chains sequenced from one sample in a study of a mutant IDH1 vaccine in newly diagnosed glioma. The repertoire was sequenced with immunoSEQ multiplex PCR; TCRdb's copy has only in-frame clones and lacks some. Among tens of thousands of clones listed, around four fifths were seen once. Time point indicated: baseline, week 1 (first vaccination visit). Treatment given: pre-vaccination baseline after standard-of-care therapy. Material: PBMCs, obtained from a glioma patient treated with radiotherapy, temozolomide or both. These receptor sequences come from a woman between 45 and 65 years old with glioma.

The genes are TRBV5-1 and TRBJ2-7; maybe TRBD1 (5 bases). Trimming shortened V by 4 bases and J by 2 bases, and 13 bases separated the two germline ends. The length of the CDR3 is 14 residues. Germline-derived CDR1 and CDR2 are SGHRS and YFSETQ. The CDR3 DNA reads as TGCGCCAGCAGCCCCGATACAGGAACCTACGAGCAGTACTTC. As protein: CASSPDTGTYEQYF.

J is TRBJ1-6 and V is TRBV10-3, with no clear D. The CDR3 has 17 residues. Germline-derived CDR1 and CDR2 are ENHRY and SYGVKD. Trimming shortened V by 0 bases and J by 0 bases, and 9 bases separated the two germline ends. CDR3 in amino acids: CAISESGVRSYNSPLHF. In DNA, the CDR3 is TGTGCCATCAGTGAGTCTGGGGTCCGCTCCTATAATTCACCCCTCCACTTT.

This chain links TRBV6-6 with TRBJ2-3; the D gene is possibly TRBD1 (6 bases). Trimming pared 7 bases from V and 4 bases from J, leaving 15 bases between. The germline V gene has CDR1 MNHNY and CDR2 SVGAGI (reference sequence). The CDR3 totals 14 residues. CDR3 nucleotide sequence: TGTGCCAGCAACGACAGGATTTTGGCAGATACGCAGTATTTT. Residues: CASNDRILADTQYF.

This chain links TRBV27 with TRBJ1-5; weak D call: TRBD1 (5 bases). Trimming removed 5 bases at V and 4 bases at J, with 12 bases between. Germline V gene data show CDR1 as MNHEY and CDR2 as SMNVEV (reference sequence). This CDR3 has 14 residues. CDR3 nucleotides: TGTGCCAGCAGTCCCGGGACGGAGAATCAGCCCCAGCATTTT. Its translation is CASSPGTENQPQHF.

This sequence joins TRBV7-9 and TRBJ2-2, with 14 nucleotides matching TRBD2. CDR1 is SEHNR, CDR2 FQNEAQ, per germline (reference sequence). Trimming cost V 5 bases and J 6 bases; bases outside gene matches: 5. The CDR3 has 16 amino acids. The CDR3 spells CASSPPTSGGAGELFF. The CDR3 nucleotides are TGTGCCAGCAGCCCACCGACTAGCGGGGGGGCCGGGGAGCTGTTTTTT.

CDR3: CASSVEGINNSPLHF. CDR3 sequence (DNA): TGTGCCAGCAGCGTAGAGGGGATCAATAATTCACCCCTCCACTTT. This chain joins TRBV9 and TRBJ1-6; D is possibly TRBD1 (5 bases). The CDR3 length is 15 residues. The ends were cut back, 0 bases at V and 5 bases at J, with 9 bases in the middle. Germline V gene sequence: CDR1 SGDLS, CDR2 YYNGEE.

This chain uses TRBV5-4 with TRBJ2-1; D unclear. The CDR3 has 16 residues. Germline CDR1 SGHNT, CDR2 YYREEE (reference sequence). V dropped 4 bases and J dropped 0 bases, with 14 bases sitting between them. The CDR3 sequence is CASSPGGAGSYNEQFF. The CDR3 bases are TGTGCCAGCAGCCCTGGCGGCGCAGGCTCCTACAATGAGCAGTTCTTC.

This clone was observed a handful of times. The chain recombines TRBV5-6 with TRBJ2-4, with D uncertain. There are 15 residues in the CDR3. Germline V gene lookup returns CDR1 SGHDT and CDR2 YYEEEE. V dropped 4 bases and J dropped 2 bases, with 13 bases sitting between them. The CDR3 region is CASSGGRNPKNIQYF. In nucleotides, the CDR3 is TGTGCCAGCAGCGGCGGCAGGAACCCCAAAAACATTCAGTACTTC.

V gene TRBV19 combines with J gene TRBJ1-2, with a possible D match to TRBD1 (6 bases). This CDR3 has 14 amino acids. Between the trimmed V and J ends, which lost 2 bases and 8 bases, there was a span of 15 bases. The germline gives CDR1 LNHDA, CDR2 SQIVND (reference sequence). CDR3 nucleotides: TGTGCCAGTAGTATACTAGTACAGGGTGAAGGCTACACCTTC. It is translated as CASSILVQGEGYTF.

With respect to this clone: The sample contains more than one DNA sequence encoding this CDR3. The CDR3 reads CASSVGGGAYNEQFF. CDR3 coding DNA: TGTGCCAGCAGCGTAGGCGGGGGGGCTTACAATGAGCAGTTCTTC. This chain joins TRBV9 and TRBJ2-1; 9 nucleotides align to TRBD2. Trimming took 0 bases from V and 4 from J; bases not matched to a gene: 2. This CDR3 region has 15 residues. Per germline, CDR1 SGDLS and CDR2 YYNGEE.

The chain has TRBV6-6 and TRBJ2-1; TRBD2 aligns across 10 bases. This CDR3 is 15 amino acids long. In germline, CDR1 is MNHNY, CDR2 SVGAGI (reference sequence). The junction had 15 bases not matched to a gene; V was cut back by 10 bases and J by 9 bases. CDR3 loop: CATHGRERGGTEQFF. DNA for the CDR3: TGTGCCACCCACGGGAGGGAGCGGGGGGGCACTGAGCAGTTCTTC.

This sequence joins TRBV6-5 and TRBJ2-3, with D possibly TRBD1 on 6 matching bases. Germline CDR1 is MNHEY and CDR2 is SVGAGI. CDR3 length equals 14 residues. V lost 4 bases, J lost 9 bases, and 17 bases lay in between. CDR3 in amino acids: CASSFDRDTPTQYF. In DNA form, the CDR3 reads TGTGCCAGCAGTTTTGACCGGGACACCCCCACGCAGTATTTT.

The V gene is TRBV19, the J gene TRBJ1-2; D not certain. The V end lost 4 bases, the J end lost 7 bases, and 13 bases lay between the germline ends. The germline V gene has CDR1 LNHDA and CDR2 SQIVND (reference sequence). This CDR3 has 13 residues. Written as DNA, the CDR3 is TGTGCCAGTAGTACGGACGGGTATCTTGGCTACACCTTC. Protein product: CASSTDGYLGYTF.

The J gene is TRBJ2-7, the V gene TRBV6-1; 8 bases are a match to TRBD1. J lost 6 bases, V lost 4 bases, and 5 bases had no gene match. The CDR3 contains 13 residues. The germline gives CDR1 MNHNS, CDR2 SASEGT. CDR3 bases: TGTGCCAGCAGTGCCAACAGGGGGAGCGAGCAGTACTTC. Protein product: CASSANRGSEQYF.

The rearrangement joins TRBV18 to TRBJ2-3, with TRBD1 matching over 8 bases. Germline V CDR1 and CDR2: KGHSH, LQKENI. The length of the CDR3 is 15 residues. The trim removed 6 bases at V and 2 bases at J, leaving 7 bases unmatched. CDR3 sequence reads: CASSPSQGATDTQYF. The CDR3 nucleotides read TGTGCCAGCTCCCCCTCGCAGGGGGCCACAGATACGCAGTATTTT.

The genes are TRBV18 and TRBJ2-7, with D possibly being TRBD2 (6 bases). The CDR3 is made up of 15 amino acids. V lost 0 bases and J lost 7, with 16 bases in between. CDR1 KGHSH and CDR2 LQKENI come from the germline V gene. The CDR3 DNA sequence: TGTGCCAGCTCACCACCGGCAAGCGGGCTGGGGGAGCAGTACTTC. Amino acid sequence: CASSPPASGLGEQYF.

The gene calls are TRBV5-1 and TRBJ1-3; D unclear. V dropped 0 bases and J dropped 0 bases, with 16 bases sitting between them. Germline V lookup: CDR1 SGHRS, CDR2 YFSETQ. The CDR3 loop spans 18 amino acids. The DNA for the CDR3 is TGCGCCAGCAGCTTGGCGCCGGGTGCGGGGAGCTCTGGAAACACCATATATTTT. It specifies CASSLAPGAGSSGNTIYF.

V gene TRBV18 combines with J gene TRBJ2-7; D remains ambiguous. Germline values: CDR1 KGHSH, CDR2 LQKENI. This CDR3 contains 14 residues. V lost 5 bases, J lost 6 bases, and 17 bases lay in between. CDR3 amino acids: CASSINNLPPEQYF. The CDR3 coding sequence is TGTGCCAGCTCAATAAATAACCTCCCCCCCGAGCAGTACTTC.